The 27 T cell receptor beta chains below all came from one sample that was sequenced in a study of CD8 T cells in ankylosing spondylitis. TCRdb re-called the 5' RACE reads through MiXCR, storing one row per CDR3 protein. This table has roughly 230,000 distinct CDR3 sequences, 18% appearing once. Sequenced material: blood, either unsorted or a sorted T cell fraction (not recorded which). Receptors were obtained from a male donor with ankylosing spondylitis or in good health (not recorded which).

A few counts support this clonotype. The V call is TRBV6-2 or TRBV6-3, the J call TRBJ2-7; 12 bases map to TRBD2. Germline V gene sequence: CDR1 MNHEY, CDR2 SVGEGT. This CDR3 is 17 amino acids long. Trimming removed 4 bases from V and 3 bases from J; junction bases left unmatched: 10. The CDR3 DNA is TGTGCCAGCAGTTCCGTCGGACTAGCGGGAAGATTCTACGAGCAGTACTTC. Protein product: CASSSVGLAGRFYEQYF.

This clonotype was seen repeatedly, ten times or more. This chain links TRBV4-3 with TRBJ1-1, with D possibly TRBD1 on 5 matching bases. CDR3 length: 15 residues. V lost 0 bases and J lost 1, with 9 bases in between. Germline values: CDR1 LGHNA, CDR2 YSLEER. This CDR3 is CASSQEADRNTEAFF. CDR3 DNA: TGCGCCAGCAGCCAAGAAGCCGACAGGAACACTGAAGCTTTCTTT.

The V and J genes are TRBV2 and TRBJ2-7; D not resolved. V shed 3 bases and J shed 9 bases, with 18 bases lying between them. The CDR3 runs 14 residues. Per the germline V gene, CDR1 is SNHLY and CDR2 is FYNNEI. The CDR3 DNA reads TGTGCCAGCAGTGATTCCTTCGCGGCCGCCGGGCAGTACTTC. Translated, it gives CASSDSFAAAGQYF. Based on the CDR3 plus reference TRBV2 and TRBJ2-7, the full variable domain is EPEVTQTPSHQVTQMGQEVILRCVPISNHLYFYWYRQILGQKVEFLVSFYNNEISEKSEIFDDQFSVERPDGSNFTLKIRSTKLEDSAMYFCASSDSFAAAGQYFGPGTRLTVT.

The chain joins TRBV5-1 to TRBJ2-7; D may be TRBD1 (6 bases). Trimming took 0 bases from V and 5 from J, leaving 9 bases between them. The germline V gene has CDR1 SGHRS and CDR2 YFSETQ. CDR3 length: 13 residues. The CDR3 bases are TGCGCCAGCAGCTTGGACAGGGCCAACGAGCAGTACTTC. Amino acids: CASSLDRANEQYF.

The rearrangement uses TRBV20-1 and TRBJ2-7, with D possibly matching TRBD2 (6 bases). Germline CDR1 is DFQATT and CDR2 is SNEGSKA (reference sequence). The CDR3 totals 13 residues. The V gene lost 1 base and the J gene lost 2 bases, with 9 bases spanning the gap. CDR3: CSARVGGTYEQYF. For the CDR3, the DNA is TGCAGTGCTAGAGTTGGGGGGACCTACGAGCAGTACTTC.

This clonotype was seen repeatedly, ten times or more. The rearrangement links TRBV12-3 or TRBV12-4 to TRBJ2-7; 11 bases match TRBD2. The J segment lost 3 bases and the V segment lost 4 bases, leaving 5 bases of the junction unmatched. The CDR3 sequence is 15 residues long. The CDR3 DNA sequence: TGTGCCAGCAGTTACGGGACTAGCGGAGGCTACGAGCAGTACTTC. It specifies CASSYGTSGGYEQYF.

This clonotype has a handful of counts. The CDR3 region has the DNA TGTGCCATCAGTCCCGGGACAGGTGTTTACAATGAGCAGTTCTTC. Translated, it gives CAISPGTGVYNEQFF. The gene calls are TRBV10-3 and TRBJ2-1; the match to TRBD1 covers 8 bases. Germline trimming cut 5 bases from V and 4 bases from J; bases unmatched to any gene: 7. The CDR3 totals 15 residues. CDR1 is ENHRY and CDR2 is SYGVKD in the germline V gene.

The rearrangement links TRBV25-1 to TRBJ2-1; D gene unclear. The CDR3 sequence is 14 residues long. V was shortened by 5 bases and J by 2 bases, with 10 bases between the two germline ends. Germline V gene data show CDR1 as MGHDK and CDR2 as SYGVNS. The CDR3 nucleotides read TGTGCCAGCAGTAAGGGTTACGCCTACAATGAGCAGTTCTTC. This translates into CASSKGYAYNEQFF.

The chain has TRBV7-2 and TRBJ2-7, with D possibly called TRBD1 or TRBD2 (5 bases each). The CDR3 covers 14 residues. The V end lost 1 base, the J end lost 1 base, and 8 bases lay between the germline ends. CDR1 and CDR2 from the germline V gene are SGHTA and FQGNSA. The CDR3 here is CASSLDWGSYEQYF. In DNA, the CDR3 is TGTGCCAGCAGCTTAGACTGGGGGTCCTACGAGCAGTACTTC.

This clonotype has a handful of counts. The genes are TRBV4-2 and TRBJ1-2, with TRBD1 matching over 9 bases. The germline CDR1 and CDR2 sequences are LGHNA and YNFKEQ. The CDR3 extends over 15 amino acids. The trim removed 5 bases at V and 2 bases at J, leaving 6 bases unmatched. The CDR3 DNA is TGTGCCAGCAGCATTCCGGGACAGGGCAACTATGGCTACACCTTC. Translated: CASSIPGQGNYGYTF.

The V gene is TRBV4-3, the J gene TRBJ2-7, with D perhaps matching TRBD2 (6 bases). Germline CDR1 is LGHNA and CDR2 is YSLEER. The CDR3 has 17 amino acids. Trimming took 0 bases from V and 3 from J, leaving 18 bases between them. CDR3 DNA sequence: TGCGCCAGCAGCCAAGATTTTCGGGACTTGGGCGGCTACGAGCAGTACTTC. It encodes CASSQDFRDLGGYEQYF.

This clonotype was seen many times. The gene calls are TRBV20-1 and TRBJ2-1; 10 positions match TRBD2. Germline-derived CDR1 and CDR2 are DFQATT and SNEGSKA (reference sequence). V dropped 5 bases and J dropped 2; count of bases not matched to a gene: 3. This CDR3 is 14 amino acids long. The CDR3: CSALGLAPYNEQFF. CDR3 sequence (DNA): TGCAGTGCTTTGGGACTAGCGCCCTACAATGAGCAGTTCTTC.

This clonotype was counted only a few times. The chain recombines TRBV7-9 with TRBJ2-7, with TRBD1 as a possible D gene (5 bases). This CDR3 contains 17 residues. The V gene lost 1 base and the J gene lost 7 bases, with 23 bases spanning the gap. CDR1 is SEHNR, CDR2 FQNEAQ, per germline (reference sequence). The DNA of the CDR3 is TGTGCCAGCAGCTTAGGGCGGAACCCAGTGAAGGGGCAGGAGCAGTACTTC. Translation gives CASSLGRNPVKGQEQYF.

This clonotype was seen a few times. This chain uses TRBV28 with TRBJ2-2, with a weak D call TRBD1 (6 bases). Trimming removed 3 bases at V and 6 bases at J, with 8 bases between. Germline lookup yields CDR1 MDHEN and CDR2 SYDVKM. The CDR3 has 13 residues. The CDR3 spells CASSFHRAGELFF. The CDR3 region has the DNA TGTGCCAGCAGTTTCCACAGGGCCGGGGAGCTGTTTTTT.

This clonotype was detected once. The CDR3 DNA is TGTGCCAGCAGCTTGTGGGGCCACGAGCAGTACTTC. Encoded protein: CASSLWGHEQYF. The rearrangement uses TRBV5-5 and TRBJ2-7; possibly TRBD1 for D (5 bases). Germline V gene data show CDR1 as SGHKS and CDR2 as YYEKEE (reference sequence). The V gene lost 1 base and the J gene lost 5 bases, with 7 bases spanning the gap. The CDR3 totals 12 residues.

There are many counts of this clonotype. The CDR3 here is CASNPGLGTYEQYF. The CDR3, as DNA: TGCGCCAGCAACCCGGGACTAGGCACCTACGAGCAGTACTTC. The gene calls are TRBV5-1 and TRBJ2-7, with 8 bases that match TRBD2. This CDR3 is 14 amino acids long. V trimming: 6 bases; J trimming: 2 bases; junction bases outside the gene matches: 7. Germline V gene lookup returns CDR1 SGHRS and CDR2 YFSETQ.

This clonotype occurred a few times. The V call is TRBV13, the J call TRBJ2-5; 9 bases agree with TRBD2. The CDR3 is 17 amino acids. Per the germline V gene, CDR1 is PRHDT and CDR2 is FYEKMQ (reference sequence). The V and J ends lost 5 bases and 2 bases, in that order; junction bases with no gene match: 12. The CDR3 reads CASSPRGREGIQETQYF. As DNA, the CDR3 is TGTGCCAGCAGCCCGAGAGGGCGGGAGGGAATTCAAGAGACCCAGTACTTC.

This chain joins TRBV5-1 and TRBJ2-5; D gene ambiguous. The CDR3 consists of 14 residues. Looked up from germline, CDR1 is SGHRS and CDR2 is YFSETQ. V dropped 4 bases and J dropped 0 bases, with 10 bases sitting between them. The CDR3 loop reads CASSPRRNQETQYF. Here the CDR3 DNA reads TGCGCCAGCAGCCCCCGACGGAACCAAGAGACCCAGTACTTC.

This clonotype appeared a few times. This chain uses TRBV11-2 with TRBJ2-5; 8 bases are a match to TRBD2. The V gene end was trimmed by 3 bases and the J gene end by 5 bases; junction bases not matched to a gene: 11. The germline V gene encodes CDR1 SGHAT and CDR2 FQNNGV. The CDR3 covers 16 residues. CDR3 in amino acids: CASSFGAGVNKETQYF. As DNA, the CDR3 is TGTGCCAGCAGCTTCGGAGCGGGAGTCAACAAGGAGACCCAGTACTTC.

This clonotype was counted many times. V gene TRBV20-1 combines with J gene TRBJ2-7; D possibly corresponds to TRBD1 (6 bases). V was cut by 6 bases and J by 1 base, with 19 bases left in between. Germline CDR1 and CDR2: DFQATT and SNEGSKA (reference sequence). The CDR3 has 15 residues. Written as DNA, the CDR3 is TGCAGTGCCGGTAGTCAGACAGGTTTTTCCTACGAGCAGTACTTC. It codes for CSAGSQTGFSYEQYF.

V gene TRBV29-1 combines with J gene TRBJ2-3; 7 nucleotides match TRBD2. CDR1 is SQVTM, CDR2 ANQGSEA, per germline. The V segment lost 5 bases and the J segment 3 bases; nucleotides outside the gene matches: 2. This CDR3 contains 12 residues. This chain's CDR3 is CSVRGETDTQYF. The CDR3 DNA is TGCAGCGTTCGGGGGGAGACAGATACGCAGTATTTT.

A remark on this clonotype: A much larger clonotype is one base distant, so this may be a read error. The rearrangement uses TRBV7-6 and TRBJ2-2, with unresolved D. The CDR3 is 11 residues long. V shed 6 bases and J shed 4 bases, with 3 bases lying between them. Looked up from germline, CDR1 is SGHVS and CDR2 is FNYEAQ. The CDR3 loop reads CASRGTGELFF. CDR3 nucleotide sequence: TGTGCCAGCAGGGGCACCGGGGAGCTGTTTTTT.

This clonotype has only a few counts. The rearrangement links TRBV29-1 to TRBJ2-7; 9 positions match TRBD1. V trimming: 6 bases; J trimming: 0 bases; junction bases outside the gene matches: 6. Germline V CDR1 and CDR2: SQVTM, ANQGSEA. This CDR3 is built from 14 residues. The CDR3 DNA is TGCAGCGTAGAGGGACAGGGAAACTCCTACGAGCAGTACTTC. Translated, it gives CSVEGQGNSYEQYF.

This clonotype turned up a few times. CDR3 coding DNA: TGTGCCAGCAGCGTAGTAGTAGGCTCCTACAATGAGCAGTTCTTC. This sequence encodes CASSVVVGSYNEQFF. The chain employs TRBV9 and TRBJ2-1, with no clear D. Germline V gives CDR1 SGDLS, CDR2 YYNGEE. Trimming pared 0 bases from V and 0 bases from J, leaving 7 bases between. The CDR3 sequence is 15 residues long.

The CDR3 bases are TGTGCCAGCAGTGAGCTTCACTCCTACGAGCAGTACTTC. Residues: CASSELHSYEQYF. The J gene is TRBJ2-7, the V gene TRBV6-1; D ambiguous. Per germline, CDR1 MNHNS and CDR2 SASEGT. V gave up 3 bases and J gave up 0 bases, with 6 bases separating them. The CDR3 extends over 13 amino acids.

The chain couples TRBV4-3 to TRBJ1-1; D is undetermined. In germline, CDR1 is LGHNA, CDR2 YSLEER. Trimming cost V 3 bases and J 3 bases, with 14 bases left between them. This CDR3 region has 15 residues. The CDR3 bases are TGCGCCAGCAGCCACCCGTCCCCCGGAGACACTGAAGCTTTCTTT. Translating gives CASSHPSPGDTEAFF.

The chain links TRBV6-2 or TRBV6-3 to TRBJ2-7; D is undetermined. From germline, CDR1 is MNHEY and CDR2 SVGEGT. V lost 2 bases to trimming and J lost 7 bases, with 12 bases between them. The CDR3 totals 13 residues. CDR3 DNA sequence: TGTGCCAGCAGTTACGGTAGGAATATGGAGCAGTACTTC. It yields the protein CASSYGRNMEQYF.